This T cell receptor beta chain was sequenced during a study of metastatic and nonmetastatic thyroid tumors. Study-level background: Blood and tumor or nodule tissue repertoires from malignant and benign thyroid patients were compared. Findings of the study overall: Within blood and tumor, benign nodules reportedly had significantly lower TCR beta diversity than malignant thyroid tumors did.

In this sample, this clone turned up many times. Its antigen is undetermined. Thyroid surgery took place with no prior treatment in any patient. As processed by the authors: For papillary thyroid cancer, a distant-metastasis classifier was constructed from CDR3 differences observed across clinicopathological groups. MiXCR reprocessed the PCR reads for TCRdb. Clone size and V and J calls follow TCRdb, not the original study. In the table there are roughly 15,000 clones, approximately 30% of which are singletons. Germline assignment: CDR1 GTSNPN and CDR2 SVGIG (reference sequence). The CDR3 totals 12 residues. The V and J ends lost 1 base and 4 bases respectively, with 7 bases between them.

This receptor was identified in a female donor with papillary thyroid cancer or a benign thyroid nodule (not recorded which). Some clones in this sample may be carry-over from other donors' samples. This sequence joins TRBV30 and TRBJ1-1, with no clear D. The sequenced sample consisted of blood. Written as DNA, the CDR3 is TGTGCCTGGAGTGCCGGAGGCACTGAAGCTTTCTTT. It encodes CAWSAGGTEAFF.